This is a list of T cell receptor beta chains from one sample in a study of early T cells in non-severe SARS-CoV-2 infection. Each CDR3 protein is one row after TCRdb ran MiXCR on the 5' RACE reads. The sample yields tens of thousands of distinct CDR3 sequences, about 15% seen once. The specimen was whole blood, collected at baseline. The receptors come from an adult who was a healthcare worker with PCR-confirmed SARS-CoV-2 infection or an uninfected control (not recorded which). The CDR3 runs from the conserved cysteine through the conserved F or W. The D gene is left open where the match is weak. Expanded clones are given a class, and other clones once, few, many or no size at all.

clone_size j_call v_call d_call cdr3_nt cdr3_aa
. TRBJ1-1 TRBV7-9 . TGTGCCAGCAGTTTGGCAAAGACTGCTGCTTTCTTT CASSLAKTAAFF
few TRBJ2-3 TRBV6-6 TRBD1 TGTGCCAGCAGTTGGGGACAGAGGGATACGCAGTATTTT CASSWGQRDTQYF
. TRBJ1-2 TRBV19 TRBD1 TGTGCCAGTACCCCCCTAGAGGGGGCCCCCTATGGCTACACCTTC CASTPLEGAPYGYTF
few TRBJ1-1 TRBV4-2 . TGTGCCAGCAGCCAAGATTGGGCGGGCGGAAACACTGAAGCTTTCTTT CASSQDWAGGNTEAFF
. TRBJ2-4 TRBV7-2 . TGTGCCAGCAGCTTAGAGTTTTTGAAAAACATTCAGTACTTC CASSLEFLKNIQYF
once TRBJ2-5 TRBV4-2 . TGTGCCAGCAGCCAAGAAGGCCGGGGATTGGCCCAAGAGACCCAGTACTTC CASSQEGRGLAQETQYF
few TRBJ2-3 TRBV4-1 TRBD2 TGCGCCAGCAGCGATCGAGCGGGGGGGATCCCAGATACGCAGTATTTT CASSDRAGGIPDTQYF
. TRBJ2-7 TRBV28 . TGTGCCAGCAGTTCCCCCAGGGGGGGATCCTACGAGCAGTACTTC CASSSPRGGSYEQYF
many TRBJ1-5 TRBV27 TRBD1 TGTGCCAGCAGTAGGACAGGAGGAAAGCAGCCCCAGCATTTT CASSRTGGKQPQHF
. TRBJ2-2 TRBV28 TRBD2 TGTGCCAGCAGTTTTTGGGGAAGGACTAGAAGGTTTGGCGGGGAGCTGTTTTTT CASSFWGRTRRFGGELFF
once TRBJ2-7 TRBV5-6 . TGTGCCAGCAGCTTGGGGCTAAGGGGCCGCTACGAGCAGTACTTC CASSLGLRGRYEQYF
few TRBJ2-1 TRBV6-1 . TGTGCCAGCAAATGGAACAATGAGCAGTTCTTC CASKWNNEQFF
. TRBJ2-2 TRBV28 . TGTGCCAGCAGTTTGCTCAGGTTGAACACCGGGGAGCTGTTTTTT CASSLLRLNTGELFF
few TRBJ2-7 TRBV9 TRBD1 TGTGCCAGCAGCGGCGACAGGGCCCCCTACGAGCAGTACTTC CASSGDRAPYEQYF
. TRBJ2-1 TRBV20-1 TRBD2 TGCAGTGCTAGAGGGGACAGCGGGAGGGCCATCTACAATGAGCAGTTCTTC CSARGDSGRAIYNEQFF
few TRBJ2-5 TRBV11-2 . TGTGCCAGCAGCGCCAGGCGGAGGGCAGGGGGAGAGACCCAGTACTTC CASSARRRAGGETQYF
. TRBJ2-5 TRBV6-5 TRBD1 TGTGCCAGCACCCGAGGGGGCATGGAGACCCAGTACTTC CASTRGGMETQYF
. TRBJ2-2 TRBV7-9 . TGTGCCAGCAGCGGGATGGCCGGGGAGCTGTTTTTT CASSGMAGELFF
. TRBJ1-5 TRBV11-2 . TGTGCCAGCAGCTTCGGGCCCGATCAGCCCCAGCATTTT CASSFGPDQPQHF
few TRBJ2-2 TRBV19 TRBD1 TGTGCCAGTAGGCCCCAGGGGGCAGTCACCGGGGAGCTGTTTTTT CASRPQGAVTGELFF
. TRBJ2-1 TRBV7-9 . TGTGCCAGCAGCACGGAGACGGGACTTATGAGCTCCTACAATGAGCAGTTCTTC CASSTETGLMSSYNEQFF
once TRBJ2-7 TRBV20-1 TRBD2 TGCAGTGCTAGGACTAGCGGGATTTACGAGCAGTACTTC CSARTSGIYEQYF
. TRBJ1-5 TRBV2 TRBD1 TGTGCCAGCACGGGACAGAACAATCAGCCCCAGCATTTT CASTGQNNQPQHF
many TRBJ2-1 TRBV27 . TGTGCCAGCAGTTTAGCTGTTTCCTACAATGAGCAGTTCTTC CASSLAVSYNEQFF
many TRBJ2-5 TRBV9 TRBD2 TGTGCCAGCAGCGGGGGAGGGTCCGGGACCCAGTACTTC CASSGGGSGTQYF
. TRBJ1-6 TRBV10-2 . TGCGCCAGCCGACTGGAAGGATCCGAGATTTCACCCCTCCACTTT CASRLEGSEISPLHF
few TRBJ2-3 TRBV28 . TGTGCCATCACCGACAGGACCACAGATACGCAGTATTTT CAITDRTTDTQYF
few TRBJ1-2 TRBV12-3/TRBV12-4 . TGTGCCAGCGTTGGGGTGGGCAGCTATGGCTACACCTTC CASVGVGSYGYTF
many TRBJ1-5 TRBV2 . TGTGCCAGCAGTGTTATAGGCAATCAGCCCCAGCATTTT CASSVIGNQPQHF
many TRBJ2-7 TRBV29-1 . TGCAGTGGGGCGGATCCCTACGAGCAGTACTTC CSGADPYEQYF
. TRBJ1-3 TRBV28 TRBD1 TGTGCCAGCAGGACTAGACAGGGATTCACCATATATTTT CASRTRQGFTIYF
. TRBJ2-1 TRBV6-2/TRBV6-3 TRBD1 TGTGCCAGCAGTTACGGGACAGGAAACTCCTACAATGAGCAGTTCTTC CASSYGTGNSYNEQFF